These 25 T cell receptor beta chains originate from one sample sequenced in a study of blood T cell repertoires in COVID-19. Method: immunoSEQ multiplex PCR; TCRdb's copy keeps in-frame clones and lacks some. The sample shows 200,000 to 300,000 clones, approximately 84% of them seen only once. Sequencing was performed on peripheral blood. The receptors were sampled from a man aged 50 to 59 with acute or convalescent COVID-19.

V usage is TRBV9 and J usage is TRBJ2-5, with a possible D match to TRBD2 (6 bases). Trimming shortened V by 0 bases and J by 5 bases, and 8 bases separated the two germline ends. The CDR3 has 13 amino acids. The V gene's germline CDR1 is SGDLS and CDR2 YYNGEE. CDR3 DNA sequence: TGTGCCAGCAGCGTAGATCGGGGGGAGACCCAGTACTTC. Amino acid sequence: CASSVDRGETQYF.

This clone was counted only a few times. The V and J genes are TRBV6-5 and TRBJ1-2, with TRBD1 as a possible D gene (6 bases). The CDR3 contains 14 residues. Germline loops: CDR1 MNHEY, CDR2 SVGAGI. With 6 bases removed from V and 4 bases from J, the gap between germline ends came to 15 bases. The CDR3 DNA reads TGTGCCAGCAGGGATTCGGACAGATTCTATGGCTACACCTTC. This gives the protein CASRDSDRFYGYTF.

The chain links TRBV6-2 or TRBV6-3 to TRBJ2-3; a weak D match, TRBD1 (5 bases). Trimming took off 7 bases at V and 6 bases at J, with 17 bases between the two ends. Germline CDR1 reads MNHEY; CDR2 reads SVGEGT. The CDR3 extends over 14 amino acids. The CDR3 here is CASTPWVQEDTQYF. Here the CDR3 DNA reads TGTGCCAGCACCCCCTGGGTACAGGAGGATACGCAGTATTTT.

The rearrangement uses TRBV24-1 and TRBJ2-1; the match to TRBD2 covers 8 bases. The J segment lost 6 bases and the V segment lost 5 bases, leaving 8 bases of the junction unmatched. From germline, CDR1 is KGHDR and CDR2 SFDVKD. The CDR3 is made up of 15 amino acids. The CDR3 spells CATSVQRGTSNEQFF. The CDR3 nucleotides read TGTGCCACCAGTGTCCAGCGGGGGACATCCAATGAGCAGTTCTTC.

The gene calls are TRBV24-1 and TRBJ1-2, with no clear D. Trimming left V 5 bases short and J 8 bases short, with 11 bases between. Per the germline V gene, CDR1 is KGHDR and CDR2 is SFDVKD. This CDR3 comprises 12 residues. The CDR3 region has the DNA TGTGCCACCAGTGTGGTGGGCAGGGGCTACACCTTC. Protein product: CATSVVGRGYTF.

The chain links TRBV11-2 to TRBJ2-4; 7 nucleotides match TRBD2. The CDR3 totals 15 residues. Germline CDR1 is SGHAT and CDR2 is FQNNGV. The V and J ends lost 5 bases and 8 bases, in that order; junction bases with no gene match: 12. The CDR3 DNA follows: TGTGCCAGCAGCCCAGCGGGGCAGGGAAGGTACATTCAGTACTTC. Translating gives CASSPAGQGRYIQYF.

The CDR3 loop reads CASSLFRVRGWGNEQFF. CDR3 DNA sequence: TGTGCCAGCAGCTTATTTCGCGTTCGGGGATGGGGTAATGAGCAGTTCTTC. The rearrangement links TRBV11-2 to TRBJ2-1; tentative D call: TRBD2 (5 bases). Trimming removed 2 bases at V and 7 bases at J, with 21 bases between. Germline-derived CDR1 and CDR2 are SGHAT and FQNNGV. The CDR3 runs 17 residues.

V and J are TRBV5-1 and TRBJ1-1; D gene ambiguous. CDR3 length: 13 amino acids. In germline, CDR1 is SGHRS, CDR2 YFSETQ. Between the trimmed V and J ends, which lost 0 bases and 3 bases, there was a span of 6 bases. CDR3 sequence (DNA): TGCGCCAGCAGCTTGGTACCGGACACTGAAGCTTTCTTT. It encodes CASSLVPDTEAFF.

The chain has TRBV6-5 and TRBJ1-2, with D perhaps matching TRBD1 (6 bases). Trimming removed 6 bases from V and 4 bases from J, with 12 bases in between. This CDR3 spans 13 amino acids. The germline CDR1 and CDR2 sequences are MNHEY and SVGAGI. Written as DNA, the CDR3 is TGTGCCAGCAGCCGCGGACAGATCTATGGCTACACCTTC. This translates into CASSRGQIYGYTF.

The rearrangement uses TRBV19 and TRBJ2-7, with TRBD1 identical over 9 bases. V gave up 7 bases and J gave up 2 bases; unmatched junction bases: 9. This CDR3 is 15 amino acids long. The germline V gene has CDR1 LNHDA and CDR2 SQIVND (reference sequence). CDR3 in DNA: TGTGCCAGTAATACCACAGGACAGGGGACCTACGAGCAGTACTTC. This encodes CASNTTGQGTYEQYF.

DNA of the CDR3: TGTGCCAGCAGTCCGACAGGGCTCCGTGAAAAACTGTTTTTT. Translation gives CASSPTGLREKLFF. The chain couples TRBV2 to TRBJ1-4; 7 bases map to TRBD1. Germline lookup yields CDR1 SNHLY and CDR2 FYNNEI. This CDR3 region has 14 residues. V lost 5 bases to trimming and J lost 7 bases; unmatched junction nucleotides: 7.

V is TRBV2 and J is TRBJ2-7, with TRBD1 as a possible D gene (6 bases). The germline gives CDR1 SNHLY, CDR2 FYNNEI. The CDR3 consists of 13 residues. V was pared by 4 bases and J by 4 bases, with 11 bases between. This chain's CDR3 is CASSGQDPYEQYF. Written as DNA, the CDR3 is TGTGCCAGCAGTGGACAGGACCCATACGAGCAGTACTTC.

This clone appeared a few times. Additional DNA sequences in this sample encode the identical CDR3. V usage is TRBV24-1 and J usage is TRBJ2-2; 7 bases map to TRBD2. This CDR3 has 16 amino acids. Germline V gives CDR1 KGHDR, CDR2 SFDVKD. After removal of 4 bases from V and 2 bases from J, the junction contained 6 bases not matched to a gene. CDR3 sequence (DNA): TGTGCCACCAGTGACCCGGGACTACCTAACACCGGGGAGCTGTTTTTT. Its protein product is CATSDPGLPNTGELFF.

The chain has TRBV6-5 and TRBJ2-7; D unclear. The germline V and J ends were trimmed by 5 bases and 1 base, with 6 bases remaining between them. From germline, CDR1 is MNHEY and CDR2 SVGAGI. CDR3 length: 12 residues. CDR3: CASSPGSYEQYF. CDR3 DNA: TGTGCCAGCAGTCCCGGTTCCTACGAGCAGTACTTC.

The CDR3 bases are TGTGCCAGCAGCCCAGAGGTCCGAGCCGAGCTTAATGAAAAACTGTTTTTT. It codes for CASSPEVRAELNEKLFF. The genes are TRBV7-9 and TRBJ1-4; D gene unclear. Per the germline V gene, CDR1 is SEHNR and CDR2 is FQNEAQ (reference sequence). V was clipped by 5 bases and J by 4 bases, with 20 bases between them. This CDR3 is built from 17 residues.

The rearrangement links TRBV6-4 to TRBJ2-1; 9 bases are shared with TRBD2. The germline CDR1 and CDR2 sequences are MRHNA and SNTAGT. With 4 bases clipped from V and 4 bases from J, the junction kept 2 bases outside the gene matches. The CDR3 extends over 14 amino acids. Written as DNA, the CDR3 is TGTGCCAGCAGTGTCCTAGCGGGGTACAATGAGCAGTTCTTC. It yields the protein CASSVLAGYNEQFF.

The chain is built from TRBV15 and TRBJ2-1, with a weak D call TRBD2 (7 bases). Germline CDR1 LNHNV, CDR2 YYDKDF (reference sequence). The V end was cut by 0 bases, the J end by 9 bases, with 15 bases between. CDR3 size: 15 residues. CDR3 residues: CATSRDMGGGGEQFF. For the CDR3, the DNA is TGTGCCACCAGCAGAGATATGGGGGGCGGGGGTGAGCAGTTCTTC.

J is TRBJ2-7 and V is TRBV12-5; the match to TRBD1 covers 8 bases. The CDR3 runs to 14 residues. With 6 bases clipped from V and 2 bases from J, the junction kept 6 bases outside the gene matches. Germline V gene lookup returns CDR1 LGHNT and CDR2 FRNRAP. For the CDR3, the DNA is TGTGCTAGTGGACCCGGGACAGGAGCCTACGAGCAGTACTTC. Residues: CASGPGTGAYEQYF. Combining the CDR3 with reference TRBV12-5 and TRBJ2-7 gives the whole variable domain DARVTQTPRHKVTEMGQEVTMRCQPILGHNTVFWYRQTMMQGLELLAYFRNRAPLDDSGMPKDRFSAEMPDATLATLKIQPSEPRDSAVYFCASGPGTGAYEQYFGPGTRLTVT.

The genes are TRBV12-3 or TRBV12-4 and TRBJ1-6, with TRBD1 matching over 7 bases. Trimming cost V 7 bases and J 11 bases; bases outside gene matches: 8. The CDR3 totals 13 residues. Here the CDR3 reads CASTGRGLTPLHF. The CDR3 nucleotides are TGTGCCAGCACGGGAAGGGGGCTAACACCCCTCCACTTT.

This chain connects TRBV24-1 to TRBJ2-5; tentative D call: TRBD1 (6 bases). The length of the CDR3 is 15 residues. V gave up 4 bases and J gave up 5 bases, with 16 bases separating them. CDR1 and CDR2 from the germline V gene are KGHDR and SFDVKD. CDR3 sequence: CATSEAGTLGETQYF. The CDR3 DNA is TGTGCCACCAGTGAGGCCGGGACATTGGGGGAGACCCAGTACTTC.

This sequence joins TRBV18 and TRBJ2-7, with 9 bases lining up with TRBD1. From germline, CDR1 is KGHSH and CDR2 LQKENI. Germline trimming cut 6 bases from V and 6 bases from J; bases unmatched to any gene: 9. CDR3 size: 14 residues. The DNA of the CDR3 is TGTGCCAGCTCGGACCTCCAGGACAGGGGCGAGCAGTACTTC. It translates to CASSDLQDRGEQYF.

In its sample, this clone was seen a few times. The gene calls are TRBV4-1 and TRBJ2-1, with D tentatively TRBD2 (7 bases). Per germline, CDR1 MGHRA and CDR2 YSYEKL. Trimming pared 1 base from V and 6 bases from J, leaving 25 bases between. The CDR3 length is 19 residues. The CDR3 DNA reads as TGCGCCAGCAGCCAAGTGCTTGGGGGGGCTAGATCAATTGGCAATGAGCAGTTCTTC. It yields the protein CASSQVLGGARSIGNEQFF.

About this clone itself: This sample also contains other DNA sequences that code for the same CDR3. This rearrangement joins TRBV27 to TRBJ1-5; possibly TRBD1 for D (6 bases). CDR1 is MNHEY and CDR2 is SMNVEV in the germline V gene (reference sequence). The germline V and J ends were trimmed by 6 bases and 4 bases, with 10 bases remaining between them. This CDR3 is 13 amino acids long. The CDR3 region is CASSLRGNQPQHF. The CDR3 nucleotides read TGTGCCAGCAGCCTCAGGGGTAATCAGCCCCAGCATTTT.

This rearrangement joins TRBV5-1 to TRBJ1-1, with 7 bases aligning to TRBD1. Germline V gene data show CDR1 as SGHRS and CDR2 as YFSETQ. This CDR3 contains 14 residues. V trimming: 4 bases; J trimming: 3 bases; junction bases outside the gene matches: 6. This CDR3 reads CASSATGDDTEAFF. The DNA of the CDR3 is TGCGCCAGCAGCGCCACAGGGGATGACACTGAAGCTTTCTTT.

V gene TRBV27 combines with J gene TRBJ2-7, with 10 bases identical to TRBD1. Germline CDR1 is MNHEY and CDR2 is SMNVEV (reference sequence). The CDR3 consists of 15 residues. V gave up 6 bases and J gave up 4 bases; unmatched junction bases: 9. The CDR3 reads CASSPEGQGKYEQYF. The DNA for the CDR3 is TGTGCCAGCAGCCCTGAGGGACAGGGGAAGTACGAGCAGTACTTC.